This T cell receptor (beta chain) stems from a study of vaccination and CD4 T cells after COVID-19. Documented treatment: roughly ten-day PBMC culture with coronavirus spike peptide pools or control peptides (ViraFEST assay). Concerning this clonotype itself: What it binds is not known.

Sequencing of DNA taken from cultured CD4+ T cells relied on the Oncomine TCR Beta short-read assay. TCRdb ran MiXCR on the PCR reads and lists one entry per CDR3 protein. Found here are about 7,400 distinct CDR3 sequences, roughly three fifths of them singletons; the top ten hold approximately 19%. Germline V gene sequence: CDR1 MNHNS, CDR2 SASEGT. The CDR3 totals 16 residues. Trimming took 6 bases from V and 1 from J, leaving 17 bases between them. The chain joins TRBV6-1 to TRBJ2-3; D may correspond to TRBD1 or TRBD2 (5 bases each). The clonotype was recovered from a human donor who had recovered from COVID-19. Sequencing was carried out using CD4+ T cells from blood, cultured in vitro. The CDR3 DNA follows: TGTGCCAGCAGCACAGGACTGGCGGGCGGCACAGATACGCAGTATTTT. This translates into CASSTGLAGGTDTQYF.